This record concerns one TCR beta chain sequence. Its antigen is undetermined. 5'RACE, which relied on constant-segment primers, yielded TCR alpha and TCR beta cDNA libraries carrying sample barcodes and UMIs. TCRdb redid the calling of the 5' RACE reads with MiXCR, one entry per CDR3 protein. The table has about 190,000 distinct CDR3 sequences, around 20% seen once. This entry comes from a study of T-cell memory formation after mild COVID-19. Study results and limitations: For contracting clones, CD4+ ones sat mainly in CM and EM, CD8+ in EMRA.

The CDR3 has 13 amino acids. V shed 0 bases, J shed 16 bases, and the junction held 8 bases outside the gene matches. The V gene is TRBV23-1, the J gene TRBJ2-4; the match to TRBD1 covers 8 bases. TRBV23-1 qualifies as an ORF whose function is uncertain. What was sequenced was PBMCs or a T cell subset sorted from them (not recorded which). This clonotype was obtained from an adult woman who had mild COVID-19 (a few samples of this study predate the infection). Cell type and time point are not known. The CDR3 loop is CASSQSAGGFFYF. CDR3 sequence (DNA): TGCGCCAGCAGTCAATCGGCAGGGGGCTTCTTCTACTTC.